The source of this TCR beta chain is a study of cytomegalovirus exposure and HLA in healthy donors. It was with 60 Vbeta and 13 Jbeta primers that the PCR ran. Using immunoSEQ multiplex PCR, the repertoire was profiled, and TCRdb retains in-frame clones only, with some absent. The sample carries about 130,000 clones, around 78% recorded once. Study-wide results and limits: Several top significant clusters appeared, in a later analysis, to be linked to common viral pathogens.

As for this clone: What it binds is unknown.

This CDR3 spans 16 amino acids. Germline trimming cut 0 bases from V and 3 bases from J; bases unmatched to any gene: 4. Germline loops: CDR1 SGHDN, CDR2 FVKESK. The TCR was taken from a man in his forties in good health and CMV-seronegative. The sample taken for sequencing was PBMCs. The V call is TRBV14, the J call TRBJ1-4, with 7 bases matching TRBD1. The CDR3 nucleotides read TGTGCCAGCAGCCAAGAAGTGGGACAGTCTAATGAAAAACTGTTTTTT. Its translation is CASSQEVGQSNEKLFF.